One TCR beta chain is described in this entry. This clonotype was detected many times. Its recognized antigen is unknown. Base-call qualities are not available, and no considerably larger clone is one nucleotide away. For repertoire sequencing, the TCR beta CDR3 regions were amplified from RNA transcripts. The first round of RT-PCR was done with HTBI primers and the Qiagen OneStep RT-PCR kit, and was followed by a second round of multiplex PCR, then size selection and purification. Libraries were sequenced paired-end with 100 bp reads on an Illumina HiSeq2000. The authors' pipeline ran thus. SOAPnuke was used to process the reads, removing any read that contained adapters or uncalled bases, had a mean Phred below 15, or lacked an exact match to the constant primer or identifier. COPE v1.2.5 was used to merge the high-quality paired reads. Each unique nucleotide sequence was defined as a clonotype, and clonotypes were aligned to IMGT TRB V, D and J references with MiTCR v1.1. The analysis was limited to V-J combinations with a frequency above 0.0001, which together covered just over 98% of the repertoires. A TCR clonal expansion and chaos score per V-J combination was defined as the ratio of F50 clonal expansion to chaos observed in the TCRdist matrix. Features were reduced by Welch's t-statistics and random forest to around 13 V-J combinations, which fed a naive Bayes classifier. Thyroid-blood repertoire similarity was quantified with the Morisita-Horn index. The public reads were reanalyzed by TCRdb: fastp trimming at Q25, MiXCR alignment, in-frame beta chains only. CDR3 protein sequences are deduplicated, and each keeps its most common genes and DNA. In this record, the V and J calls reflect TCRdb's handling and not the investigators' own analysis. This sample gives roughly 350,000 distinct CDR3 sequences in total; about a sixth of them show up just once. 2.4% of the sample rests with the top ten.

Hyperthyroidism was considered stable if no progression to ophthalmopathy occurred within 18 months of follow-up. The hyperthyroidism patients were 18 to 65 years old and newly diagnosed, with a disease duration of less than 2 months. Patients with other autoimmune diseases, uncontrolled infections, pregnancy or lactation were excluded from the study. Diagnosis relied on clinical symptoms, serum thyroxine, TRAb, thyroid ultrasound and orbital computed tomography. Using Ficoll-Paque density gradient centrifugation, PBMCs were isolated from roughly 9.2 ml of fresh peripheral blood. Trizol reagent was used to extract the total RNA, and its quality was then checked on an Agilent 2100 Bioanalyzer. The germline V gene specifies MNHEY as CDR1 and SVGAGI as CDR2. The CDR3 goes from the cysteine to the phenylalanine over 14 residues. This entry keeps only the CDR3 DNA: 42 bases, framed from base 1. V lost 2 bases and J lost 3 bases; the stretch between them is 11 bases long.

This record comes from a study of Graves' ophthalmopathy and Graves' hyperthyroidism (dated by TCRdb to the late 2010s). Regarding the complete study: Peripheral blood was collected at initial diagnosis, prior to any treatment. The study used TCR beta repertoire signatures to distinguish Graves' ophthalmopathy from Graves' hyperthyroidism and to predict progression to ophthalmopathy. In total, approximately 130 blood samples were TCR-sequenced: 40 to 45 ophthalmopathy, roughly 80 hyperthyroidism and some 17 hyperthyroidism-to-ophthalmopathy patients. To explore V-J signatures that distinguish ophthalmopathy from hyperthyroidism, a discovery set of about a hundred patients was enrolled, made up of 40 to 45 with ophthalmopathy and under 65 with stable hyperthyroidism. An independent validation cohort comprised around 19 hyperthyroidism patients and over 15 patients who later progressed from hyperthyroidism to ophthalmopathy. In about six hyperthyroidism patients, T-cell repertoires of thyroid tissue and blood were compared. Following sampling, methimazole starting at 30 mg daily was administered to hyperthyroidism patients, and high-dose intravenous methylprednisolone was administered to ophthalmopathy patients.

General study outcomes and caveats: In cross-validation, the 13-signature model distinguished ophthalmopathy from stable hyperthyroidism with approximately 85% sensitivity and approximately 81% specificity, and in the test set the corresponding values were approximately 80% and 68%. Among expanded thyroid clonotypes with frequency above 0.001, most also showed up in blood, which suggests that blood repertoires may reflect the thyroid immune response. No statistical method was used to set the sample size in advance, and the investigators knew which group each participant was assigned to. In validation, the model predicted ophthalmopathy progression with about 71% sensitivity and roughly 72% specificity; some 13 predicted patients were CT-confirmed with GO in a median of about 7.1 months.

Material for sequencing was peripheral blood. This receptor chain uses TRBV6-5 and TRBJ2-7; a confident D gene designation cannot be given. This TCR was sampled from an adult woman with stable Graves' hyperthyroidism. The DNA is as follows: TGTGCCAGCAGTTACCCGGGCCTTGGCTACGAGCAGTACTTC. Translated, it reads CASSYPGLGYEQYF.